These 7 T cell receptor beta chains share one sample of origin, sequenced in a study of T cell responses to AZD1222 COVID-19 vaccine. Profiled with immunoSEQ multiplex PCR; TCRdb holds only in-frame clones, not every one. Among 98,000 or so clones, around nine tenths were seen once, and the ten largest hold 3.3%. The sample here was peripheral blood, taken 28 days after the second dose of the MenACWY control vaccine. These receptor sequences come from an adult who received the MenACWY meningococcal vaccine as a control.

The rearrangement links TRBV5-3 to TRBJ1-2; TRBD1 might be the D (6 bases). TRBV5-3 is an ORF, and what it does is uncertain. The length of the CDR3 is 20 residues. The germline V and J ends were trimmed by 0 bases and 4 bases, with 28 bases remaining between them. Here the CDR3 reads CARSLVDRQALREPGYGYTF. As DNA, the CDR3 is TGTGCCAGAAGCTTGGTGGACCGACAGGCCCTTAGGGAGCCGGGCTATGGCTACACCTTC.

V and J are TRBV18 and TRBJ1-6, with 9 bases that match TRBD1. The CDR3 length is 17 residues. The V gene's germline CDR1 is KGHSH and CDR2 LQKENI. Trimming cost V 1 base and J 6 bases; bases outside gene matches: 7. The CDR3, as DNA: TGTGCCAGCTCACCACTCGGGGACAGGGAGGGTAATTCACCCCTCCACTTT. Protein: CASSPLGDREGNSPLHF.

The V call is TRBV6-5, the J call TRBJ1-6; 8 bases agree with TRBD1. The CDR3 is 14 residues long. Germline V gives CDR1 MNHEY, CDR2 SVGAGI. Trimming cost V 6 bases and J 10 bases; bases outside gene matches: 8. The CDR3 protein is CASRLDRGGSPLHF. The CDR3 DNA follows: TGTGCCAGCAGACTCGACAGGGGTGGCTCACCCCTCCACTTT.

The chain combines TRBV6-1 with TRBJ2-7; 8 bases are shared with TRBD2. The CDR3 totals 17 residues. Germline V lookup: CDR1 MNHNS, CDR2 SASEGT. V dropped 2 bases and J dropped 6; count of bases not matched to a gene: 15. This CDR3 reads CASSELRGSGLVTEQYF. Here the CDR3 DNA reads TGTGCCAGCAGTGAACTTAGGGGATCGGGACTAGTAACCGAGCAGTACTTC.

The J gene is TRBJ1-6, the V gene TRBV15; D is unclear. The CDR3 spans 15 residues. Germline CDR1 reads LNHNV; CDR2 reads YYDKDF (reference sequence). The V end was cut by 6 bases, the J end by 10 bases, with 19 bases between. Here the CDR3 reads CATRRSWQTGSPLHF. DNA for the CDR3: TGTGCCACCAGGCGTTCCTGGCAGACGGGATCACCCCTCCACTTT.

The CDR3 region is CASSQGRHEKLFF. CDR3 nucleotides: TGTGCCAGCAGCCAGGGGAGGCATGAAAAACTGTTTTTT. V is TRBV7-2 and J is TRBJ1-4; maybe TRBD1 (6 bases). This CDR3 has 13 residues. Germline V gene data show CDR1 as SGHTA and CDR2 as FQGNSA. V lost 5 bases and J lost 6, with 10 bases in between.

Written as DNA, the CDR3 is TGTGCCAGCAGTTACTCAGCGGGGGAGCAGTACTTC. Translated: CASSYSAGEQYF. The chain couples TRBV12-3 or TRBV12-4 to TRBJ2-7; 7 bases match TRBD2. V lost 4 bases to trimming and J lost 7 bases; unmatched junction nucleotides: 4. The CDR3 loop spans 12 amino acids.